This T cell receptor (beta chain) was observed in a study of stem cell transplantation in POMP-related autoinflammatory disease. General study results and limits: In PRAID patients, the number of distinct TRB V-J gene pairings was restricted.

Concerning this clone itself: The antigen is not known. At one of its ends the junction is not consistent with the germline gene, which may arise from a read error. In the same sample, other DNA sequences code for this CDR3.

Germline V gene sequence: CDR1 SGHRS, CDR2 YFSETQ. The CDR3 has 16 residues. Generated by immunoSEQ multiplex PCR, the TCRdb table keeps only in-frame clones and is missing some. The sample holds some 68,000 clones, approximately 91% seen once. The clonotype originates from a human patient with POMP-related autoinflammation and immune dysregulation (PRAID). Part of the T cell pool may stem from the graft donor. The source material was CD4+ T cells from PBMCs, sampled after stem cell transplantation. The gene calls are TRBV5-1 and TRBJ1-2; D not resolved. CDR3 sequence reads: CASSLTLRGANYGYTF. The CDR3 DNA reads TGTGCCAGCAGCTTGACTTTGCGCGGAGCTAACTATGGCTACACCTTC.